This T cell receptor beta chain was obtained from a study of PD-L1 blockade in urothelial cancer. Study background: Prior regimens of chemotherapy numbered 0 to 3 per patient. Researchers looked at the blood 3 weeks (second dose) and 6 weeks after treatment began.

Using immunoSEQ multiplex PCR, the repertoire was profiled, and TCRdb retains in-frame clones only, with some absent. The sample contains 70,000 or so clones, approximately 91% of which appear only once. V dropped 6 bases and J dropped 0 bases, with 15 bases sitting between them. Germline V CDR1 and CDR2: MRHNA, SNTAGT. The CDR3 length is 16 residues. This receptor was identified in a man aged 60-69 years with urothelial cancer. The sequencing used PBMCs, collected around atezolizumab (anti-PD-L1) treatment. The chain employs TRBV6-4 and TRBJ1-5; D gene ambiguous. CDR3 residues: CASSRYLRYSNQPQHF. DNA for the CDR3: TGTGCCAGCAGCCGATATCTGCGCTATAGCAATCAGCCCCAGCATTTT.